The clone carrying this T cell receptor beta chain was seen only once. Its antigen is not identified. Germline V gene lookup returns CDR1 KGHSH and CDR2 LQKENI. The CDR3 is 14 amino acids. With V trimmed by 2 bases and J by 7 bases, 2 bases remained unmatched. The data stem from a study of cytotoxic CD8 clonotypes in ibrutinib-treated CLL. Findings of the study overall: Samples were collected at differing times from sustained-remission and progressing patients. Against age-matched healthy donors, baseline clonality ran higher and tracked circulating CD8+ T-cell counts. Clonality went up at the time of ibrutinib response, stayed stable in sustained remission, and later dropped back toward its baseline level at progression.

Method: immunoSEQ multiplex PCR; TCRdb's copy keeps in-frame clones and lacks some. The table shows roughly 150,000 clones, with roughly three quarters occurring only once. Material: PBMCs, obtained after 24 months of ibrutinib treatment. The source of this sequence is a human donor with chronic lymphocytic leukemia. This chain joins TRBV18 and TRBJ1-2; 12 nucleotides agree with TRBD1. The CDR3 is CASSPGTGGFGYTF. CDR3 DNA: TGTGCCAGCTCACCAGGGACAGGGGGCTTTGGCTACACCTTC.